Below, one TCR beta chain is given with its context. One end of the junction is discordant with germline, which a read error may explain. The data derive from a study of cytomegalovirus exposure and HLA in healthy donors. CDR1 SSHAT and CDR2 FNYEAQ come from the germline V gene (reference sequence). This CDR3 has 14 amino acids. The PCR was carried out with 60 Vbeta primers and 13 Jbeta primers. Sequencing was performed with immunoSEQ multiplex PCR; in TCRdb, only in-frame clones are kept and a portion is missing. The data show approximately 200,000 clones, roughly 84% seen once. The source is a boy between 5 and 17 years old in good health and CMV-seronegative. The chain links TRBV7-7 to TRBJ1-1, with D uncertain. What was sequenced was PBMCs. The DNA for the CDR3 is TGTGCTAGCAGCTTAAATCCGGGAGACACTGAAGCTTTCTTT. It translates to CASSLNPGDTEAFF.